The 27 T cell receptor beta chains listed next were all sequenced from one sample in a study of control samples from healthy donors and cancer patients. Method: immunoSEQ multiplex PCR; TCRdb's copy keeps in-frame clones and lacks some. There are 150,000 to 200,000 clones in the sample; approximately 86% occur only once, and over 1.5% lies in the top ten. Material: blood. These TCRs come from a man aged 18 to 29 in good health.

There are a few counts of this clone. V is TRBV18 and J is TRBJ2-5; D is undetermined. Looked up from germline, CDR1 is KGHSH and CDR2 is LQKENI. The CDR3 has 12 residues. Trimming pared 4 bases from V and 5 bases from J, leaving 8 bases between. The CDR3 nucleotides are TGTGCCAGCTCACGTGAGAGGGAGACCCAGTACTTC. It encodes CASSRERETQYF.

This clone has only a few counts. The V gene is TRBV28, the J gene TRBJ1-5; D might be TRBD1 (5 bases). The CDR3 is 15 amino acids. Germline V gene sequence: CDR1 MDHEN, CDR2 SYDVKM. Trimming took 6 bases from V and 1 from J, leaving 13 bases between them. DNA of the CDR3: TGTGCCAGCAGGGGGCAGTCGCTAAGCAATCAGCCCCAGCATTTT. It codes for CASRGQSLSNQPQHF.

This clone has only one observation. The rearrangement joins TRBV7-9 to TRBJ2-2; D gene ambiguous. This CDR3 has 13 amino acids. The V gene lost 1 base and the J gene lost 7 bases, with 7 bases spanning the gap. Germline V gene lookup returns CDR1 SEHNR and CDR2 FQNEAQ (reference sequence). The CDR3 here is CASSLVVRGELFF. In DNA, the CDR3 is TGTGCCAGCAGCTTAGTAGTTCGCGGGGAGCTGTTTTTT.

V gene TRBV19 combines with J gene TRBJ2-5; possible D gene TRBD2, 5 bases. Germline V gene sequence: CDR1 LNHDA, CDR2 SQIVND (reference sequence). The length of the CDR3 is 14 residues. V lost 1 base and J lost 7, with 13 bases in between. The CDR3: CASSIGSTEGTQYF. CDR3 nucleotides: TGTGCCAGTAGTATAGGCTCGACCGAGGGGACCCAGTACTTC. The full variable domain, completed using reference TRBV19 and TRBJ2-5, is DGGITQSPKYLFRKEGQNVTLSCEQNLNHDAMYWYRQDPGQGLRLIYYSQIVNDFQKGDIAEGYSVSREKKESFPLTVTSAQKNPTAFYLCASSIGSTEGTQYFGPGTRLLVL.

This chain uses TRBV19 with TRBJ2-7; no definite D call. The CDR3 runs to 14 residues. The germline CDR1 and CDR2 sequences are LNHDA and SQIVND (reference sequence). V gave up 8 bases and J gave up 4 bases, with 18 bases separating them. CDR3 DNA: TGTGCCAGTTCTTTTGCGGTCACAGAATACGAGCAGTACTTC. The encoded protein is CASSFAVTEYEQYF.

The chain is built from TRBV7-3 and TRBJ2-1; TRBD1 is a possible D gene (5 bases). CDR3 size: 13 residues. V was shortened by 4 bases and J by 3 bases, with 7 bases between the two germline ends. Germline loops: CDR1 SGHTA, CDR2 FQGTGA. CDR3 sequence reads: CASSSDIYNEQFF. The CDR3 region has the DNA TGTGCCAGCAGCTCGGACATCTACAATGAGCAGTTCTTC.

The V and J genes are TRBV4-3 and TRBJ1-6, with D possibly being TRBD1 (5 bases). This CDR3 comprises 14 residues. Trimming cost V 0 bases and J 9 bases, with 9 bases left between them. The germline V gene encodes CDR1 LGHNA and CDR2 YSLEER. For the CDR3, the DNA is TGCGCCAGCAGCCAAGATGGGGCAGTTTCACCCCTCCACTTT. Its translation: CASSQDGAVSPLHF.

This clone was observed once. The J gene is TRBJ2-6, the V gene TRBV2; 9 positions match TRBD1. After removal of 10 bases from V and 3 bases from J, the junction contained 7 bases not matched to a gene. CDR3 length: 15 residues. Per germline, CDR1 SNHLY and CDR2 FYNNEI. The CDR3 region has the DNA TGTGCCAAAATACAGGGGGCTGGTGGGGCCAACGTCCTGACTTTC. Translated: CAKIQGAGGANVLTF.

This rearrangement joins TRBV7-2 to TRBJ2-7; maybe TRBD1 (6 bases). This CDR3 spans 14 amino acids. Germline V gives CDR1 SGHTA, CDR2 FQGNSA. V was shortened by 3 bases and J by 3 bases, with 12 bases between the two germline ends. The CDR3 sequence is CASSFQQGIYEQYF. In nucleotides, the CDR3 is TGTGCCAGCAGCTTCCAGCAGGGGATCTACGAGCAGTACTTC.

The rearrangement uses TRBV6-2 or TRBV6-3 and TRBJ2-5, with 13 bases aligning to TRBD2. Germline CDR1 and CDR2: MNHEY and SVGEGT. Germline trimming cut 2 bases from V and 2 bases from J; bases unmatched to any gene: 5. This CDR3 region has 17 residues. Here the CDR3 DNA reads TGTGCCAGCAGTTACCGCGGACTAGCGGGGGTGCAAGAGACCCAGTACTTC. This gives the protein CASSYRGLAGVQETQYF.

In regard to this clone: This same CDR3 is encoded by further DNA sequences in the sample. CDR3 nucleotides: TGCAGTGCTAGGGCAGGCTACGAGCAGTACTTC. Translated, it gives CSARAGYEQYF. The chain couples TRBV20-1 to TRBJ2-7; D ambiguous. Germline values: CDR1 DFQATT, CDR2 SNEGSKA (reference sequence). V was trimmed by 3 bases and J by 3 bases, leaving 6 bases between them. CDR3 size: 11 residues.

The CDR3 coding sequence is TGTGCCAGCAGTTCGGGAGGGGGGATACGCACAGATACGCAGTATTTT. It translates to CASSSGGGIRTDTQYF. The rearrangement uses TRBV28 and TRBJ2-3; TRBD2 matches 8 bases. Germline lookup yields CDR1 MDHEN and CDR2 SYDVKM. This CDR3 has 16 amino acids. Trimming cost V 4 bases and J 1 base; bases outside gene matches: 7. Variable domain in full (rest from reference TRBV28 and TRBJ2-3): DVKVTQSSRYLVKRTGEKVFLECVQDMDHENMFWYRQDPGLGLRLIYFSYDVKMKEKGDIPEGYSVSREKKERFSLILESASTNQTSMYLCASSSGGGIRTDTQYFGPGTRLTVL.

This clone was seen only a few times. This CDR3 is CASSLGTGRYNEQFF. DNA of the CDR3: TGTGCCAGCAGCTTAGGGACAGGGAGGTACAATGAGCAGTTCTTC. The gene calls are TRBV7-9 and TRBJ2-1; 8 positions agree with TRBD1. Unmatched junction bases numbered 3, after V lost 1 base and J lost 4 bases. Germline-derived CDR1 and CDR2 are SEHNR and FQNEAQ (reference sequence). There are 15 residues in the CDR3.

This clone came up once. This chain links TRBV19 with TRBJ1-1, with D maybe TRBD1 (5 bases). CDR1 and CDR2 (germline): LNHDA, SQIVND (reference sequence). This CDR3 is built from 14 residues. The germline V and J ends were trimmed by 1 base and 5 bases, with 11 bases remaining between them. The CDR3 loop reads CASSIVGGGTEAFF. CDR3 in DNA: TGTGCCAGTAGTATAGTCGGGGGAGGGACTGAAGCTTTCTTT.

The CDR3: CASSQDTRGRAKEKLFF. CDR3 nucleotides: TGTGCCAGCAGCCAAGATACCAGGGGGCGAGCGAAGGAAAAACTGTTTTTT. This rearrangement joins TRBV4-2 to TRBJ1-4; TRBD1 matches 8 bases. CDR1 is LGHNA, CDR2 YNFKEQ, per germline. The length of the CDR3 is 17 residues. The trim removed 0 bases at V and 8 bases at J, leaving 11 bases unmatched.

The CDR3 coding sequence is TGTGCCAGCAGTGAAGTCCGGACAGGGGGCGAGCAGTACTTC. This codes for CASSEVRTGGEQYF. The J gene is TRBJ2-7, the V gene TRBV2, with TRBD1 matching 10 bases. CDR1 is SNHLY and CDR2 is FYNNEI in the germline V gene. J lost 6 bases, V lost 1 base, and 3 bases had no gene match. This CDR3 comprises 14 residues.

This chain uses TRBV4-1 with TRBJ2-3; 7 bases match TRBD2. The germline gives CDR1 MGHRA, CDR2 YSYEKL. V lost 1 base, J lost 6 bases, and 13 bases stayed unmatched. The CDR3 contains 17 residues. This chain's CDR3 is CASSQGGGRASRDTQYF. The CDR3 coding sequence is TGCGCCAGCAGCCAAGGGGGGGGACGGGCTTCCCGGGATACGCAGTATTTT.

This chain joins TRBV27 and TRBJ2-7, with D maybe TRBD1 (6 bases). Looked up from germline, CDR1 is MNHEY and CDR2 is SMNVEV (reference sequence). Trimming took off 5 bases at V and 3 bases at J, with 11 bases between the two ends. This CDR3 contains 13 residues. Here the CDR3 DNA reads TGTGCCAGCAGTCCAGGGGATGGCTACGAGCAGTACTTC. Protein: CASSPGDGYEQYF.

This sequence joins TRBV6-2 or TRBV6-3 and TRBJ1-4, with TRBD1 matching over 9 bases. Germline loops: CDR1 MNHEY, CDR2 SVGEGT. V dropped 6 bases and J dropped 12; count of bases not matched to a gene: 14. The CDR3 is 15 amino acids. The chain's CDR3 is CASSHPGTGLQELFF. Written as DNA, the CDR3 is TGTGCCAGCAGCCATCCGGGGACAGGGCTACAGGAACTGTTTTTT.

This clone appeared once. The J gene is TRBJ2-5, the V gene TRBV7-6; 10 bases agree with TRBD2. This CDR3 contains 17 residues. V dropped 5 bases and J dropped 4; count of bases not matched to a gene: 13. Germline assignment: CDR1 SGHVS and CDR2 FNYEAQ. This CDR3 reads CASSLMRASGGAETQYF. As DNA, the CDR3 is TGTGCCAGCAGCCTTATGCGGGCTAGCGGGGGAGCAGAGACCCAGTACTTC.

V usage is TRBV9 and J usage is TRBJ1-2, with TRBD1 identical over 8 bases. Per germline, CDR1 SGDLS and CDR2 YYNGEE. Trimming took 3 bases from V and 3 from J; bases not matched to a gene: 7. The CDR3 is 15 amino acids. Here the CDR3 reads CASSAYQGAYYGYTF. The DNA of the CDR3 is TGTGCCAGCAGCGCATACCAGGGGGCGTACTATGGCTACACCTTC.

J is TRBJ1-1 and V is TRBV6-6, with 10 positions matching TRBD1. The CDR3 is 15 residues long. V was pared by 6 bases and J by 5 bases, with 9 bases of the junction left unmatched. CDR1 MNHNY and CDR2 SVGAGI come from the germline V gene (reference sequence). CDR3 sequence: CASRASGTGATEAFF. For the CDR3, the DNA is TGTGCCAGCAGGGCTTCCGGGACAGGGGCGACTGAAGCTTTCTTT.

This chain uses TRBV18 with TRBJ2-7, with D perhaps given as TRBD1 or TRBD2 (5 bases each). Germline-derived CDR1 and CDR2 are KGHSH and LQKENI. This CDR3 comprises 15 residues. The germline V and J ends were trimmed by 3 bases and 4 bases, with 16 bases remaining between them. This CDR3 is CASSPSGRTSYEQYF. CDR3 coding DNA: TGTGCCAGCTCACCGTCGGGACGGACCTCTTACGAGCAGTACTTC.

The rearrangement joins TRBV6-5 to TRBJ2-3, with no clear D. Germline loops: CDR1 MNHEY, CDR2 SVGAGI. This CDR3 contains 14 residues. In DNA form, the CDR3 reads TGTGCTATTCAAGGATCCCCCTCCACAGATACGCAGTATTTT. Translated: CAIQGSPSTDTQYF.

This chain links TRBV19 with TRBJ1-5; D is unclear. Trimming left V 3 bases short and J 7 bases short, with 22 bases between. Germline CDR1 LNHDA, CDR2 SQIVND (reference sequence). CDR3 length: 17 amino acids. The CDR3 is CASSMNEVPKRRQPQHF. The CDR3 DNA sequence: TGTGCCAGTAGTATGAATGAGGTACCGAAACGGAGGCAGCCCCAGCATTTT.

The CDR3 DNA reads TGTGCCACCAGCAGAGATTCGGGGGGCGGCTACACCTTC. Translation: CATSRDSGGGYTF. The chain couples TRBV15 to TRBJ1-2, with D possibly matching TRBD1 (6 bases). The length of the CDR3 is 13 residues. Per the germline V gene, CDR1 is LNHNV and CDR2 is YYDKDF (reference sequence). Trimming left V 0 bases short and J 8 bases short, with 10 bases between.

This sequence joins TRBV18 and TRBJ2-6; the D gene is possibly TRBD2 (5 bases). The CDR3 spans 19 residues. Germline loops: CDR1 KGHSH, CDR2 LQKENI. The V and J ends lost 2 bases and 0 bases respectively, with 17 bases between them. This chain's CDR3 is CASSPGRGNTRSGANVLTF. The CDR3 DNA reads TGTGCCAGCTCACCAGGCCGGGGAAACACGCGCTCTGGGGCCAACGTCCTGACTTTC.